Listed below are T cell receptor beta chains from one sample, sequenced in a study of T cells in placental villitis. Here immunoSEQ multiplex PCR was the method, and the copy in TCRdb shows in-frame clones only, minus some. This sample yields approximately 780 clones, of which 95% to 98% are seen a single time; less than 4% belongs to the top ten. The sequenced sample was placental tissue containing maternal and fetal cells. The receptors stem from a human donor in good health; the placental T cells may come from both mother and fetus. The CDR3 runs from the conserved cysteine through the conserved F or W. The order of the fields is D gene, J gene, clone size, V gene, CDR3 DNA, CDR3 protein. A D gene is named only where the DNA matches it firmly. Expanded clones get a size class; other rows say once, few or many, or leave the size out.

>TRBD1|TRBJ2-2|NA|TRBV6-2/TRBV6-3
TGTGCCAGCAGTGCCGGGACAGACACCGGGGAGCTGTTTTTT
CASSAGTDTGELFF
>TRBD2|TRBJ2-2|NA|TRBV4-3
TGCGCCAGCAGCCAGAGTCTAGCGGAAGCTACCGGGGAGCTGTTTTTT
CASSQSLAEATGELFF
>NA|TRBJ2-2|NA|TRBV4-2
TGTGCCAGCTTGAAGGGGCAGAGCGGGGAGCTGTTTTTT
CASLKGQSGELFF
>TRBD1|TRBJ1-1|NA|TRBV7-9
TGTGCCAGCAGCTTAGATCCCGACAGGGTTTTAGAAGCTTTCTTT
CASSLDPDRVLEAFF
>TRBD1|TRBJ2-2|NA|TRBV27
TGTGCCAGCTCCCCCGGGACAGCTGTCGGGGAGCTGTTTTTT
CASSPGTAVGELFF
>NA|TRBJ2-2|NA|TRBV24-1
TGTGCCACTAGTGATCTAGGCACGGACACCGGGGAGCTGTTTTTT
CATSDLGTDTGELFF
>NA|TRBJ2-3|NA|TRBV6-4
TGTGCCAGCAGTGACGGTGGGGGAATAGGAACAGATACGCAGTATTTT
CASSDGGGIGTDTQYF
>TRBD1|TRBJ1-6|NA|TRBV7-9
TGTGCCAGCAGCCATGTGACAGGGTGGGATTCACCCCTCCACTTT
CASSHVTGWDSPLHF
>NA|TRBJ1-1|once|TRBV15
TGTGCCACCAGCAGAGATCGGAGAAACCAAGCTTTCTTT
CATSRDRRNQAFF
>TRBD2|TRBJ2-7|NA|TRBV5-6
TGTGCCAGCAGCGGACTAGCTGACGAGCAGTACTTC
CASSGLADEQYF
>TRBD1|TRBJ2-5|NA|TRBV10-3
TGTGCCATCAGTTCAGGGGGCCAAGAGACCCAGTACTTC
CAISSGGQETQYF
>NA|TRBJ1-2|NA|TRBV5-1
TGCGCCAGCAGCAATCCCTCCGGGACTAACTATGGCTACACCTTC
CASSNPSGTNYGYTF
>NA|TRBJ1-5|NA|TRBV20-1
TGCAGTGCTAGTCAGGGGCCTGGTCAGCCCCAGCATTTT
CSASQGPGQPQHF
>NA|TRBJ1-5|NA|TRBV27
TGTGCCAGCGGATGGGACTCGTATCAGCCCCAGCATTTT
CASGWDSYQPQHF
>NA|TRBJ2-4|NA|TRBV10-3
TGTGCCATCAGCCCCGACAGTGTCTTGAACATTCAGTACTTC
CAISPDSVLNIQYF
>NA|TRBJ1-6|NA|TRBV11-3
TGTGCCAGCAGCACGGGCTACGGCCGAGTCGATAATTCACCCCTCCACTTT
CASSTGYGRVDNSPLHF
>NA|TRBJ2-1|NA|TRBV24-1
TGTGCCACCAGTGATTCCCCCCTACGCGGGCACAATGAGCAGTTCTTC
CATSDSPLRGHNEQFF
>NA|TRBJ2-1|NA|TRBV7-2
TGTGCCAGCAGCTTAGCTTCCCACAATGAGCAGTTCTTC
CASSLASHNEQFF
>NA|TRBJ2-1|NA|TRBV6-5
TGTGCCAGCAGTACTAGCTCCTACAATGAGCAGTTCTTC
CASSTSSYNEQFF
>NA|TRBJ2-4|NA|TRBV19
TGTGCCAGTAGTATTTATCAATCCTACATTCAGTACTTC
CASSIYQSYIQYF
>NA|TRBJ2-5|NA|TRBV18
TGTGCCAGCTCCCAGCAAGAGACCCAGTACTTC
CASSQQETQYF
>TRBD1|TRBJ1-2|once|TRBV10-3
TGTGCCATCACTGCGACAGGGGAGGCTGGCTACACCTTC
CAITATGEAGYTF
>TRBD2|TRBJ2-3|NA|TRBV5-1
TGCGCCAGCAGCTTGCGGCGGGGGAGCACAGATACGCAGTATTTT
CASSLRRGSTDTQYF
>NA|TRBJ2-3|NA|TRBV5-1
TGCGCCAGCAGCTTGGCCATAGGCACAGATACGCAGTATTTT
CASSLAIGTDTQYF
>NA|TRBJ1-2|NA|TRBV6-8
TGTGCCAGCAGTCGACGGGGACGCTCTAGGACCTATGGCTACACCTTC
CASSRRGRSRTYGYTF
>NA|TRBJ2-2|NA|TRBV19
TGTGCCAGTAGTAGGAGGACACCAAACACCGGGGAGCTGTTTTTT
CASSRRTPNTGELFF
>TRBD2|TRBJ2-2|NA|TRBV4-3
TGCGCCAGCAGCCAAAGACTAGCGGGAGAGGACGGGGAGCTGTTTTTT
CASSQRLAGEDGELFF
>NA|TRBJ2-2|NA|TRBV7-8
TGTGCCAGCAGCTTACTTGCGAGCCACACCGGGGAGCTGTTTTTT
CASSLLASHTGELFF
>NA|TRBJ2-5|NA|TRBV7-2
TGTGCCAGCAGCTTACGGGGGCCCCAAGAGACCCAGTACTTC
CASSLRGPQETQYF
>TRBD2|TRBJ2-1|NA|TRBV19
TGTGCCAGTAGTATGGGCGGGAGCTCCTACAATGAGCAGTTCTTC
CASSMGGSSYNEQFF
>NA|TRBJ1-1|once|TRBV27
TGTGCCAGCAGTTTAGGAGGAAGAACTGAAGCTTTCTTT
CASSLGGRTEAFF
>NA|TRBJ1-4|NA|TRBV5-5
TGTGCCAGCAGCTTGAGGGGCTGGGAAACTAATGAAAAACTGTTTTTT
CASSLRGWETNEKLFF